Listed below are T cell receptor beta chains from one sample, sequenced in a study of T cells in Graves' hyperthyroidism and ophthalmopathy. TCRdb called the multiplex PCR reads again in MiXCR, with one record for every CDR3 protein. The data hold more than 500,000 distinct CDR3 sequences, with roughly a sixth observed a single time. Sequenced material: blood. All receptors derive from a woman between 25 and 40 years old with Graves' ophthalmopathy. Each CDR3 is given with its conserved first and last residue. The order of the fields is J gene, D gene, V gene, clone size, CDR3 DNA, CDR3 protein. The D gene is left open where the match is weak. Not all rows give a size; the values are once, few, many and, for expanded clones, a class.

J gene: TRBJ2-5; D gene: TRBD2; V gene: TRBV5-6; clone size: many; CDR3 DNA: TGTGCCAGCAGCTTGGAATTGCGGGAGGGTTGGGAGACCCAGTACTTC; CDR3 protein: CASSLELREGWETQYF
J gene: TRBJ2-2; D gene: TRBD1; V gene: TRBV29-1; clone size: few; CDR3 DNA: TGCAGCGTTGAAGTGGTCGGCAGGGGGCCCGAATCGAGCACCGGGGAGCTGTTTTTT; CDR3 protein: CSVEVVGRGPESSTGELFF
J gene: TRBJ2-1; D gene: TRBD2; V gene: TRBV4-3; clone size: .; CDR3 DNA: TGCGCCAGCAGCCAAGGGATTACTAGCGACTCCTACAATGAGCAGTTCTTC; CDR3 protein: CASSQGITSDSYNEQFF
J gene: TRBJ2-3; D gene: .; V gene: TRBV28; clone size: few; CDR3 DNA: TGTGCCAGCAGTTTATCCGAGACCCCAGATACGCAGTATTTT; CDR3 protein: CASSLSETPDTQYF
J gene: TRBJ2-5; D gene: .; V gene: TRBV12-3/TRBV12-4; clone size: many; CDR3 DNA: TGTGCCAGCAACCATCGGTCGCAAGAGACCCAGTACTTC; CDR3 protein: CASNHRSQETQYF
J gene: TRBJ2-7; D gene: TRBD1; V gene: TRBV27; clone size: few; CDR3 DNA: TGTGCCAGCAGTTTTGTCAGGGACAGGTCACTGAGCGAGCAGTACTTC; CDR3 protein: CASSFVRDRSLSEQYF
J gene: TRBJ2-1; D gene: TRBD2; V gene: TRBV27; clone size: .; CDR3 DNA: TGTGCCAGCAGCCTAGCGGGAGCTACTGAGCAGTTCTTC; CDR3 protein: CASSLAGATEQFF
J gene: TRBJ1-1; D gene: .; V gene: TRBV19; clone size: few; CDR3 DNA: TGTGCCAGTAGTATAGAGTCGGCAGACACTGAAGCTTTCTTT; CDR3 protein: CASSIESADTEAFF
J gene: TRBJ1-1; D gene: TRBD1; V gene: TRBV27; clone size: .; CDR3 DNA: TGTGCCAGCAGTTTGCTGGGACAGGGGGGAAGGAACACTGAAGCTTTCTTT; CDR3 protein: CASSLLGQGGRNTEAFF
J gene: TRBJ2-1; D gene: .; V gene: TRBV3-1; clone size: few; CDR3 DNA: TGTGCCAGCAGCCAAGACCCCGGCTCCTACAATGAGCAGTTCTTC; CDR3 protein: CASSQDPGSYNEQFF
J gene: TRBJ1-2; D gene: .; V gene: TRBV30; clone size: many; CDR3 DNA: TGTGCCTGGAATAGAGACACCTATGGCTACACCTTC; CDR3 protein: CAWNRDTYGYTF
J gene: TRBJ1-3; D gene: .; V gene: TRBV6-2/TRBV6-3; clone size: few; CDR3 DNA: TGTGCCAGCAAATTGCGGACAGCTGGAAACACCATATATTTT; CDR3 protein: CASKLRTAGNTIYF
J gene: TRBJ2-5; D gene: .; V gene: TRBV5-6; clone size: many; CDR3 DNA: TGTGCCAGCAGCCGGACGGACCAGACCCAGTACTTC; CDR3 protein: CASSRTDQTQYF
J gene: TRBJ2-2; D gene: TRBD2; V gene: TRBV4-2; clone size: .; CDR3 DNA: TGTGCCAGCAGCCCCCCAGGAGGCTTTACTAGCGGGAGAACCGGGGAGCTGTTTTTT; CDR3 protein: CASSPPGGFTSGRTGELFF
J gene: TRBJ2-7; D gene: TRBD2; V gene: TRBV28; clone size: many; CDR3 DNA: TGTGCCAGCAGCTGGAATGGACTAGCGGAACTCATTCCCTCCTACGAGCAGTACTTC; CDR3 protein: CASSWNGLAELIPSYEQYF
J gene: TRBJ1-1; D gene: TRBD1; V gene: TRBV20-1; clone size: many; CDR3 DNA: TGCAGTGCTAGACCCGGGGACAGCTACCCTCCTGAAGCTTTCTTT; CDR3 protein: CSARPGDSYPPEAFF
J gene: TRBJ2-1; D gene: TRBD1; V gene: TRBV3-1; clone size: many; CDR3 DNA: TGTGCCAGCAGCGTCCGACAGGGGCGGAACAATGAGCAGTTCTTC; CDR3 protein: CASSVRQGRNNEQFF
J gene: TRBJ1-1; D gene: TRBD1; V gene: TRBV20-1; clone size: .; CDR3 DNA: TGCAGTGGACTCGACAGGGCCTCCACTGAAGCTTTCTTT; CDR3 protein: CSGLDRASTEAFF
J gene: TRBJ1-4; D gene: .; V gene: TRBV2; clone size: many; CDR3 DNA: TGTGCCAGCAGACCCATTGGACCGAATGAAAAACTGTTTTTT; CDR3 protein: CASRPIGPNEKLFF
J gene: TRBJ1-1; D gene: .; V gene: TRBV30; clone size: many; CDR3 DNA: TGTGCCTGGAATACATTTGGCACTGAAGCTTTCTTT; CDR3 protein: CAWNTFGTEAFF
J gene: TRBJ1-1; D gene: .; V gene: TRBV7-8; clone size: few; CDR3 DNA: TGTGCCAGCAGCGAAACAGTGGGCACTGAAGCTTTCTTT; CDR3 protein: CASSETVGTEAFF
J gene: TRBJ2-1; D gene: TRBD2; V gene: TRBV24-1; clone size: few; CDR3 DNA: TGTGCCACCAGTGATCCGACTAGCTGGTGGAATGAGCAGTTCTTC; CDR3 protein: CATSDPTSWWNEQFF
J gene: TRBJ1-5; D gene: TRBD1; V gene: TRBV28; clone size: .; CDR3 DNA: TGTGCCAGCAGGGGACAGGGCCTTCGCAATCAGCCCCAGCATTTT; CDR3 protein: CASRGQGLRNQPQHF
J gene: TRBJ1-2; D gene: TRBD1; V gene: TRBV12-3/TRBV12-4; clone size: many; CDR3 DNA: TGTGCCAGCAGTTTGGGGACAGGGTCTGTCTACACCTTC; CDR3 protein: CASSLGTGSVYTF
J gene: TRBJ2-7; D gene: TRBD1; V gene: TRBV7-9; clone size: many; CDR3 DNA: TGTGCCAGCAGCTCTAGGACAGGGGGTCCCGAGCAGTACTTC; CDR3 protein: CASSSRTGGPEQYF
J gene: TRBJ2-1; D gene: .; V gene: TRBV7-2; clone size: many; CDR3 DNA: TGTGCCAGCAGCTTTTTGAGCTCCTACAATGAGCAGTTCTTC; CDR3 protein: CASSFLSSYNEQFF